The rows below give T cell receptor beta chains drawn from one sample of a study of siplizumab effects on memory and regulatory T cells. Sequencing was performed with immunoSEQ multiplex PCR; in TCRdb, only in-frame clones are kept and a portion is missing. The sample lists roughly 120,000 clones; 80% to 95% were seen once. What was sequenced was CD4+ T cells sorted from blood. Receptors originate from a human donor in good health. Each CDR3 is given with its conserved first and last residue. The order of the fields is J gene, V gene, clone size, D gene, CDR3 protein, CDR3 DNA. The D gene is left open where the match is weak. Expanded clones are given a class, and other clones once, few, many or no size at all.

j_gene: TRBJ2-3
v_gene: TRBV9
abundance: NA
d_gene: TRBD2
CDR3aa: CASSAGPGLAGGVDTQYF
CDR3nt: TGTGCCAGCAGCGCGGGGCCAGGACTAGCGGGGGGAGTAGATACGCAGTATTTT

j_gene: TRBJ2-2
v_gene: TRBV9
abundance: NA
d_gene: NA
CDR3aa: CASSVVGGTNTGELFF
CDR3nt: TGTGCCAGCAGCGTAGTGGGCGGTACGAACACCGGGGAGCTGTTTTTT

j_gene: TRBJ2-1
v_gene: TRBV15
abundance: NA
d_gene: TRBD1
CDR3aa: CATSRERTGPSYNEQFF
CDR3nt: TGTGCCACCAGCAGAGAACGGACAGGTCCCTCCTACAATGAGCAGTTCTTC

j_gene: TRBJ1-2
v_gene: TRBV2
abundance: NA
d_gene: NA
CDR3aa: CASSEAGPSSFYGYTF
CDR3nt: TGTGCCAGCAGTGAAGCCGGACCGAGCTCGTTCTATGGCTACACCTTC

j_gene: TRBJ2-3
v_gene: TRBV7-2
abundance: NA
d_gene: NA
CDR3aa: CASSLAMLDTQYF
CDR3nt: TGTGCCAGCAGCTTAGCGATGCTAGATACGCAGTATTTT

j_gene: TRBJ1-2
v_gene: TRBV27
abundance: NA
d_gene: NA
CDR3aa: CASSTNRVNYGYTF
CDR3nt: TGTGCCAGCAGCACTAACAGGGTCAACTATGGCTACACCTTC

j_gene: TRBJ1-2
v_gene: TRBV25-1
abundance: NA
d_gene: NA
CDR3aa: CASTPAVDSYGYTF
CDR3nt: TGTGCCAGCACCCCCGCGGTGGATAGCTATGGCTACACCTTC

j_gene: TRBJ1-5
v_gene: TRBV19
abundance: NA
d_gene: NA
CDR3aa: CASSTQGPEQPQHF
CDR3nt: TGTGCCAGTAGTACCCAAGGGCCAGAACAGCCCCAGCATTTT

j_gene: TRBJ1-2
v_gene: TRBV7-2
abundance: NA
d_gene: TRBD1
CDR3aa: CASSRRDSVTSGYTF
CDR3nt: TGTGCCAGCAGCCGGAGGGACAGCGTAACGAGTGGCTACACCTTC

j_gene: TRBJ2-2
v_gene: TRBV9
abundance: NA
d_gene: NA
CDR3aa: CASSVEGLGELFF
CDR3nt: TGTGCCAGCAGCGTAGAGGGGCTTGGGGAGCTGTTTTTT

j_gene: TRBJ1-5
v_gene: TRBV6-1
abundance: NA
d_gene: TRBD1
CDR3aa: CASRAGTASNQPQHF
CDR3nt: TGTGCCAGCAGAGCCGGGACAGCTAGCAATCAGCCCCAGCATTTT

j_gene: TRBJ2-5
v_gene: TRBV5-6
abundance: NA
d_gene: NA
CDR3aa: CASSKLQGRETQYF
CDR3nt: TGTGCCAGCAGCAAACTACAGGGCCGAGAGACCCAGTACTTC

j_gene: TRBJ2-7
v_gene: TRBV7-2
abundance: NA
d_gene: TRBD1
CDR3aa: CASSSAGTALRGQYF
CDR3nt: TGTGCCAGCAGCTCGGCCGGGACAGCATTACGAGGGCAGTACTTC

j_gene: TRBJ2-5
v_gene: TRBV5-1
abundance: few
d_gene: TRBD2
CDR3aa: CASSLPSGDAETQYF
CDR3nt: TGCGCCAGCAGCTTGCCTAGCGGGGACGCGGAGACCCAGTACTTC

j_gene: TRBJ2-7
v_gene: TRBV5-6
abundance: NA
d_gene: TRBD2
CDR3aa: CASSLGLAGGPSYEQYF
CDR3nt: TGTGCCAGCAGCTTGGGTCTAGCGGGAGGGCCCAGCTACGAGCAGTACTTC

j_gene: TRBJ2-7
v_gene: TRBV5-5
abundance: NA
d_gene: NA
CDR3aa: CASSYEAGLFEQYF
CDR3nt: TGTGCCAGCAGCTATGAGGCGGGCCTTTTTGAGCAGTACTTC

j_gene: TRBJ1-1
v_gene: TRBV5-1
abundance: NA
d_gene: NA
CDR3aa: CASSSLGGTEAFF
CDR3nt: TGCGCCAGCAGCTCACTCGGGGGCACTGAAGCTTTCTTT

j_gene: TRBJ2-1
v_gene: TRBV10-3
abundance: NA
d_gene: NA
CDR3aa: CAISESSGSYNEQFF
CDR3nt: TGTGCCATCAGTGAGTCTAGCGGCTCCTACAATGAGCAGTTCTTC

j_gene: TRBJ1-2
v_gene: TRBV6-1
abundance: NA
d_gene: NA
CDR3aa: CASSHLIPRHHGYTF
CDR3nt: TGTGCCAGCAGTCACCTCATCCCCCGACATCATGGCTACACCTTC

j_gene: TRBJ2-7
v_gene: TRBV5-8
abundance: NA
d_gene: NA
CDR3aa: CASSLAVRTTYEQYF
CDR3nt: TGTGCCAGCAGCTTGGCCGTCAGGACTACCTACGAGCAGTACTTC

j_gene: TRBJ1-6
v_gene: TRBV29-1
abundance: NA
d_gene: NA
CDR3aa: CSVSAPDSPLHF
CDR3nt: TGCAGCGTTTCCGCCCCAGATTCACCCCTCCACTTT

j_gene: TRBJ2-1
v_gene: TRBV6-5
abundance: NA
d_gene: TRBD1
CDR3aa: CASSFPGQGPLF
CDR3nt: TGTGCCAGCAGTTTCCCGGGACAGGGTCCCCTCTTC